This T cell receptor (beta chain) was captured by sequencing in a study of T-cell reconstitution after alpha-beta-depleted transplantation in children. Germline V CDR1 and CDR2: DFQATT, SNEGSKA (reference sequence). After removal of 3 bases from V and 2 bases from J, the junction contained 7 bases not matched to a gene. This CDR3 comprises 16 residues. During its preparation, the TCRbeta library received unique molecular identifiers. Via MiXCR, TCRdb re-called the PCR reads, giving one row per CDR3 protein. The table has a few hundred thousand distinct CDR3 sequences, roughly 13% seen once; the top ten hold 2% to 2.5%. About this clonotype: What it recognizes is unknown.

Points from the study as a whole: The origin of alpha-beta T cells about two months after transplant was reportedly several hundred expanded graft clones.

This specimen consisted of PBMCs, mostly from graft donor cells, obtained 360 days after TCRalphabeta/CD19-depleted stem cell transplant. V usage is TRBV20-1 and J usage is TRBJ2-7, with 13 bases that match TRBD2. The TCR originated in a male patient between 5 and 17 years old who had a stem cell transplant for acute myeloid leukemia, so the T cells may come from the graft donor. The CDR3 region has the DNA TGCAGTGCTAGGGGGACTAGCGGGAAAGAAGCCTACGAGCAGTACTTC. This encodes CSARGTSGKEAYEQYF.